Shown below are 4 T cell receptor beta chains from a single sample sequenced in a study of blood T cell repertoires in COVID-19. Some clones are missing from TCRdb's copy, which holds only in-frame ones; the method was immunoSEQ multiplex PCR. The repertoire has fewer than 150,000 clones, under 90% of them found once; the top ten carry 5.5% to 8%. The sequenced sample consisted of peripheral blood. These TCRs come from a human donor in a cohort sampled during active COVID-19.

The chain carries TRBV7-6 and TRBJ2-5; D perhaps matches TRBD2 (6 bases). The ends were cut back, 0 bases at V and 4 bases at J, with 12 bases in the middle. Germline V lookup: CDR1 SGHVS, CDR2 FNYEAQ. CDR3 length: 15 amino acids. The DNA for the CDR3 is TGTGCCAGCAGCTTAGCGGGGGGATCTATAGAGACCCAGTACTTC. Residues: CASSLAGGSIETQYF.

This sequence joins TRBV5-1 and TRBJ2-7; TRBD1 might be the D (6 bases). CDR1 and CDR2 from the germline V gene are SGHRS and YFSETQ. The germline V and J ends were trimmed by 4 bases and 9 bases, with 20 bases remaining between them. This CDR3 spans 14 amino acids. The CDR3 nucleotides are TGCGCCAGCAGCGGAACAGGGTCTGCAGGGGTGCAGTACTTC. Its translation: CASSGTGSAGVQYF.

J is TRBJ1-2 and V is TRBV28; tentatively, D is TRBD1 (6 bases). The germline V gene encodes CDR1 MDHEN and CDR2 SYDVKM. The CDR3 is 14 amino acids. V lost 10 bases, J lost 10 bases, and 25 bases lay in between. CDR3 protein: CATFRQETPGDYTF. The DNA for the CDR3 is TGTGCCACCTTTCGACAGGAAACCCCTGGGGACTACACCTTC.

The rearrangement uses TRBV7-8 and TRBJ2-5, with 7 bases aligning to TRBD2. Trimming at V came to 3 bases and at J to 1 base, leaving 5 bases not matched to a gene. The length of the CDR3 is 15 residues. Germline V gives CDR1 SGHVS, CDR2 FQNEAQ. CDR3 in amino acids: CASSFLLASQETQYF. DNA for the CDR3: TGTGCCAGCAGCTTCTTACTAGCGTCCCAAGAGACCCAGTACTTC. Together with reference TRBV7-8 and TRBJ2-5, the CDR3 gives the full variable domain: GAGVSQSPRYKVAKRGQDVALRCDPISGHVSLFWYQQALGQGPEFLTYFQNEAQLDKSGLPSDRFFAERPEGSVSTLKIQRTQQEDSAVYLCASSFLLASQETQYFGPGTRLLVL.